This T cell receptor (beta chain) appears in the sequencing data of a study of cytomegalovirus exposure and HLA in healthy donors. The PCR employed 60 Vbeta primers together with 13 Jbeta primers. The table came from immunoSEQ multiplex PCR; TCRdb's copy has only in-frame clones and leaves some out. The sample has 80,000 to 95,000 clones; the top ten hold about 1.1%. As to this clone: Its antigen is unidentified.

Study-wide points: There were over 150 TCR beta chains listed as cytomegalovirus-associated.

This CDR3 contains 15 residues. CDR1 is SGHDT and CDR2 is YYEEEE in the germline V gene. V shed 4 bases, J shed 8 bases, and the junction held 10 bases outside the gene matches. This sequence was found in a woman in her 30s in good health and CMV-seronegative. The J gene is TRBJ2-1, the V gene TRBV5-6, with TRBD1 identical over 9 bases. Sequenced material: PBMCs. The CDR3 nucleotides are TGTGCCAGCAGCCCCTCGGGACAGGGAATATATGAGCAGTTCTTC. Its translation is CASSPSGQGIYEQFF.